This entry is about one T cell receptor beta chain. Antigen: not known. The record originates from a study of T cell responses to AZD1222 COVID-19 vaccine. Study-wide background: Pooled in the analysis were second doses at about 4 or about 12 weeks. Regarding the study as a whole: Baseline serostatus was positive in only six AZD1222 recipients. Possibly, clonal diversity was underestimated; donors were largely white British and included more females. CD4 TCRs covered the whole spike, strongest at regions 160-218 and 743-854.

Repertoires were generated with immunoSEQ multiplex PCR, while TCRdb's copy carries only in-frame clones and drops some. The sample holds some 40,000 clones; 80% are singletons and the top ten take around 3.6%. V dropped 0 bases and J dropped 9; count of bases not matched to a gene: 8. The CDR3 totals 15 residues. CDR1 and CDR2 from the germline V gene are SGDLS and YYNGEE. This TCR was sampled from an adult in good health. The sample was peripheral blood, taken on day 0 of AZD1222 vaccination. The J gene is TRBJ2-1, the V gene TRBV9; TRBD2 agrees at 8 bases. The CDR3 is CASSVEASGLPEQFF. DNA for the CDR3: TGTGCCAGCAGCGTAGAAGCTAGCGGGCTTCCTGAGCAGTTCTTC.